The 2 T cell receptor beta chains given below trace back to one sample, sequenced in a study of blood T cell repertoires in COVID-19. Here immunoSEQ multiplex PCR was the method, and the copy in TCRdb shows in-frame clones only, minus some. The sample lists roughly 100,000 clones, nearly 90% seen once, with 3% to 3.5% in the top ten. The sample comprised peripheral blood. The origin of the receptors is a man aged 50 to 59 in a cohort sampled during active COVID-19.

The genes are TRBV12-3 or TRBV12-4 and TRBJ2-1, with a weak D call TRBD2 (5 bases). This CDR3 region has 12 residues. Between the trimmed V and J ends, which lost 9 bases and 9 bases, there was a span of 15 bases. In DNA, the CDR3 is TGTGCCAGTTTACGGGGTGAGGGTGAGCAGTTCTTC. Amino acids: CASLRGEGEQFF.

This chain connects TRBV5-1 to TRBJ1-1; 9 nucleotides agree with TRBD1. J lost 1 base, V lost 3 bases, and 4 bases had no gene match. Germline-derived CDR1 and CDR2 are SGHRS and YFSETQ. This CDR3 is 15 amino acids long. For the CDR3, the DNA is TGCGCCAGCAGCTCGAGGGGACAGGGGAACACTGAAGCTTTCTTT. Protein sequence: CASSSRGQGNTEAFF.